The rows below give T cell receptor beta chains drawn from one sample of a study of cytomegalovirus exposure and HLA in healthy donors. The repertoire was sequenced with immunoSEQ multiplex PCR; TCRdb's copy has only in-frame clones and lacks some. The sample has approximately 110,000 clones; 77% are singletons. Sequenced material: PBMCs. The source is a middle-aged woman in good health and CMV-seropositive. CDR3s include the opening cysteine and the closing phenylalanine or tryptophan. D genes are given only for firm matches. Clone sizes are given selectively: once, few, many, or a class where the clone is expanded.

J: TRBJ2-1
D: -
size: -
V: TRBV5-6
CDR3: CASSLYRSFYNEQFF
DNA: TGTGCCAGCAGCTTGTACAGGTCTTTCTACAATGAGCAGTTCTTC

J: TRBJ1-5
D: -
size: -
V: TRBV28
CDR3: CASSLSPQGGQPQHF
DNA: TGTGCCAGCAGTTTATCCCCGCAGGGTGGGCAGCCCCAGCATTTT

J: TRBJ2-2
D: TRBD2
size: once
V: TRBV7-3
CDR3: CASSLIGLAGGQSGELFF
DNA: TGTGCCAGCAGCTTAATTGGACTAGCGGGGGGGCAATCCGGGGAGCTGTTTTTT

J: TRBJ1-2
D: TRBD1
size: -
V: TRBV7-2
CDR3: CASSPWTGDGYTF
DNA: TGTGCCAGCAGCCCCTGGACAGGGGACGGCTACACCTTC

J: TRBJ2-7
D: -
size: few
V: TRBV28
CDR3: CASSLTYEQYF
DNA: TGTGCCAGTTCCCTAACCTACGAGCAGTACTTC

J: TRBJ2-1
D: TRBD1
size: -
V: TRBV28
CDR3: CASSLKGQGIFF
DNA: TGTGCCAGCAGTTTAAAGGGACAGGGGATATTCTTC

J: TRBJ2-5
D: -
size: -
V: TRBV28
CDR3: CASSDTVQETQYF
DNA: TGTGCCAGCAGTGATACTGTGCAAGAGACCCAGTACTTC

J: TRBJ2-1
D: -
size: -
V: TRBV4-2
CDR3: CASSQGSGDLTYNEQFF
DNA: TGTGCCAGCAGCCAAGGGTCGGGGGACCTAACCTACAATGAGCAGTTCTTC

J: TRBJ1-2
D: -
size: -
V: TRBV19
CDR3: CASSIRRARDYGYTF
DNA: TGTGCCAGTAGTATACGGAGGGCGAGGGACTATGGCTACACCTTC

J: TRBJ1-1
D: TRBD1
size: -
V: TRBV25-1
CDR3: CASSDGTGGQGTYTEAFF
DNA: TGTGCCAGCAGTGACGGGACAGGGGGCCAGGGGACTTACACTGAAGCTTTCTTT

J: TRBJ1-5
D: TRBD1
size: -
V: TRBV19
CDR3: CASSNRGRSNQPQHF
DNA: TGTGCCAGTAGTAACAGGGGAAGGAGCAATCAGCCCCAGCATTTT

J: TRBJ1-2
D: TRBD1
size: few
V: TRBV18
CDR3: CASSPRAQGALGYTF
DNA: TGTGCCAGCTCACCACGAGCCCAGGGGGCGCTCGGCTACACCTTC

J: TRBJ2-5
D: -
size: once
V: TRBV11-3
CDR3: CASSGTPLETQYF
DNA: TGTGCCAGCAGTGGGACACCGTTAGAGACCCAGTACTTC